Sequencing of this TCR beta chain was carried out in a study of cytomegalovirus exposure and HLA in healthy donors. Broader study findings: HLA-A and HLA-B allele assignments for most subjects were reportedly predicted accurately using TCR beta sequences.

After removal of 5 bases from V and 3 bases from J, the junction contained 4 bases not matched to a gene. CDR1 MGHRA and CDR2 YSYEKL come from the germline V gene. The CDR3 consists of 13 residues. A note on this clone: The antigen is undetermined.

It was with 60 Vbeta and 13 Jbeta primers that the PCR ran. The protocol was immunoSEQ multiplex PCR, while the TCRdb copy is restricted to in-frame clones and leaves out a portion. The table includes some 110,000 clones, 60% to 85% detected once. This sequence joins TRBV4-1 and TRBJ2-7, with 7 bases aligning to TRBD1. The sequence derives from a woman between 18 and 29 years old in good health and CMV-seronegative. Sequenced: PBMCs. CDR3 amino acids: CASSFRDSYEQYF. The CDR3 DNA sequence: TGCGCCAGCAGCTTTCGGGACAGCTACGAGCAGTACTTC.